These 5 T cell receptor beta chains came from one sample sequenced in a study of T cell responses to AZD1222 COVID-19 vaccine. Generated by immunoSEQ multiplex PCR, the TCRdb table keeps only in-frame clones and is missing some. The sample holds about 84,000 clones, 75% to 95% seen once. The sequences come from peripheral blood, collected 28 days after the second AZD1222 dose. Receptors were obtained from an adult who received the AZD1222 COVID-19 vaccine.

In nucleotides, the CDR3 is TGTGCCAGCAGCCCGGATCTGGGGAGGGAGACCCAGTACTTC. It translates to CASSPDLGRETQYF. The chain is built from TRBV5-4 and TRBJ2-5; tentatively, D is TRBD2 (6 bases). CDR3 size: 14 residues. Germline V gene sequence: CDR1 SGHNT, CDR2 YYREEE (reference sequence). V lost 4 bases, J lost 5 bases, and 15 bases lay in between. Drawing the rest from reference TRBV5-4 and TRBJ2-5, the complete variable domain is ETGVTQSPTHLIKTRGQQVTLRCSSQSGHNTVSWYQQALGQGPQFIFQYYREEENGRGNFPPRFSGLQFPNYSSELNVNALELDDSALYLCASSPDLGRETQYFGPGTRLLVL.

The chain couples TRBV5-1 to TRBJ2-7, with 8 nucleotides matching TRBD2. The CDR3 totals 13 residues. CDR1 and CDR2 from the germline V gene are SGHRS and YFSETQ. With 4 bases clipped from V and 7 bases from J, the junction kept 7 bases outside the gene matches. CDR3 protein: CASSQAGVGEQYF. For the CDR3, the DNA is TGCGCCAGCAGCCAAGCGGGAGTGGGGGAGCAGTACTTC.

This chain joins TRBV12-5 and TRBJ2-3; no clear D. Germline-derived CDR1 and CDR2 are LGHNT and FRNRAP. Trimming took off 9 bases at V and 11 bases at J, with 18 bases between the two ends. The CDR3 sequence is 12 residues long. The CDR3 region has the DNA TGTGCTAGCGGCACTAATTACGGTCAGCAGTATTTT. Its protein product is CASGTNYGQQYF.

The chain links TRBV29-1 to TRBJ1-2, with 10 bases that match TRBD1. The CDR3 is made up of 15 amino acids. V was pared by 2 bases and J by 3 bases, with 6 bases of the junction left unmatched. CDR1 and CDR2 (germline): SQVTM, ANQGSEA. CDR3 residues: CSVELTGGHDYGYTF. The DNA for the CDR3 is TGCAGCGTTGAACTGACAGGGGGCCACGACTATGGCTACACCTTC.

The genes are TRBV4-1 and TRBJ1-2; D gene unclear. Trimming cost V 4 bases and J 4 bases, with 13 bases left between them. Germline-derived CDR1 and CDR2 are MGHRA and YSYEKL. The CDR3 consists of 14 residues. The CDR3 region has the DNA TGCGCCAGCAGCCCCGAACGGGTCAGCTATGGCTACACCTTC. This encodes CASSPERVSYGYTF.